These 28 T cell receptor beta chains share one sample of origin, sequenced in a study of Tregs in tolerant kidney transplant recipients. Using immunoSEQ multiplex PCR, the repertoire was profiled, and TCRdb retains in-frame clones only, with some absent. The sample holds 85,000 to 90,000 clones, around nine tenths seen once. The sample consisted of CD8+ T cells from blood. Every receptor here comes from a human donor in good health.

Regarding this clone: This same CDR3 is encoded by further DNA sequences in the sample. The rearrangement uses TRBV27 and TRBJ2-5, with TRBD2 identical over 11 bases. The V gene end was trimmed by 2 bases and the J gene end by 4 bases; junction bases not matched to a gene: 0. Germline V lookup: CDR1 MNHEY, CDR2 SMNVEV (reference sequence). The CDR3 sequence is 14 residues long. The CDR3 sequence is CASSLLAGGETQYF. The CDR3 nucleotides read TGTGCCAGCAGTTTACTAGCGGGGGGAGAGACCCAGTACTTC.

This chain connects TRBV6-1 to TRBJ2-1, with D possibly matching TRBD1 (6 bases). Per the germline V gene, CDR1 is MNHNS and CDR2 is SASEGT. Trimming pared 6 bases from V and 9 bases from J, leaving 15 bases between. The CDR3 is 13 residues long. In nucleotides, the CDR3 is TGTGCCAGCAGCGAAACAGGGTACGGTGAGCAGTTCTTC. Residues: CASSETGYGEQFF.

The V gene is TRBV7-9, the J gene TRBJ1-3, with 10 nucleotides matching TRBD1. The germline V gene encodes CDR1 SEHNR and CDR2 FQNEAQ (reference sequence). The CDR3 totals 15 residues. V lost 6 bases, J lost 3 bases, and 5 bases stayed unmatched. In DNA form, the CDR3 reads TGTGCCAGCAGGGGCGACAGGGGGCTTGGAAACACCATATATTTT. Protein sequence: CASRGDRGLGNTIYF.

V usage is TRBV6-1 and J usage is TRBJ2-1; D remains unclear. The CDR3 contains 13 residues. CDR1 and CDR2 from the germline V gene are MNHNS and SASEGT. V was cut by 6 bases and J by 2 bases, with 8 bases left in between. The DNA for the CDR3 is TGTGCCAGCAGGGGCCCTGCCTACAATGAGCAGTTCTTC. Protein sequence: CASRGPAYNEQFF.

The gene calls are TRBV9 and TRBJ1-2, with TRBD1 matching over 7 bases. Germline V gives CDR1 SGDLS, CDR2 YYNGEE. Losses at the gene ends were 2 bases for V and 3 bases for J; bases not matched to a gene: 19. This CDR3 region has 19 residues. The CDR3 DNA sequence: TGTGCCAGCAGCGTTTTTCGACTGAGGGACAGCCAGCCGTACTATGGCTACACCTTC. It specifies CASSVFRLRDSQPYYGYTF.

V and J are TRBV19 and TRBJ1-1; D uncertain. Trimming pared 6 bases from V and 6 bases from J, leaving 11 bases between. The CDR3 has 12 amino acids. Germline values: CDR1 LNHDA, CDR2 SQIVND (reference sequence). The CDR3 DNA reads TGTGCCAGTAGCGAAGACGGAGCTGAAGCTTTCTTT. It encodes CASSEDGAEAFF.

This clone turned up a few times. The J gene is TRBJ2-5, the V gene TRBV6-1; D is unresolved. Germline V lookup: CDR1 MNHNS, CDR2 SASEGT. The CDR3 spans 13 residues. V lost 0 bases, J lost 5 bases, and 7 bases lay in between. CDR3 residues: CASSEANGETQYF. The DNA for the CDR3 is TGTGCCAGCAGTGAAGCGAACGGGGAGACCCAGTACTTC.

This chain links TRBV30 with TRBJ2-7; 8 nucleotides match TRBD1. Germline V CDR1 and CDR2: GTSNPN, SVGIG (reference sequence). V was clipped by 7 bases and J by 0 bases; unmatched bases: 11. The CDR3 is 15 amino acids. The CDR3 DNA is TGTGCCTTCCATTCGGACAGGGAAAGCTCCTACGAGCAGTACTTC. It encodes CAFHSDRESSYEQYF. Drawing the rest from reference TRBV30 and TRBJ2-7, the complete variable domain is SQTIHQWPATLVQPVGSPLSLECTVEGTSNPNLYWYRQAAGRGLQLLFYSVGIGQISSEVPQNLSASRPQDRQFILSSKKLLLSDSGFYLCAFHSDRESSYEQYFGPGTRLTVT.

The rearrangement joins TRBV30 to TRBJ2-5, with D unclear. The CDR3 has 14 residues. V was cut by 0 bases and J by 0 bases, with 8 bases left in between. Germline CDR1 reads GTSNPN; CDR2 reads SVGIG (reference sequence). The DNA for the CDR3 is TGTGCCTGGAGTGTCCGGTTGTACCAAGAGACCCAGTACTTC. Translation: CAWSVRLYQETQYF.

The genes are TRBV5-1 and TRBJ1-1, with 7 bases matching TRBD1. In germline, CDR1 is SGHRS, CDR2 YFSETQ. CDR3 length: 14 amino acids. With 0 bases clipped from V and 1 base from J, the junction kept 0 bases outside the gene matches. The CDR3 reads CASSLDRGNTEAFF. Written as DNA, the CDR3 is TGCGCCAGCAGCTTGGACAGGGGGAACACTGAAGCTTTCTTT.

The gene calls are TRBV10-1 and TRBJ2-1; TRBD2 aligns across 9 bases. Trimming removed 6 bases from V and 7 bases from J; junction bases left unmatched: 10. The CDR3 sequence is 15 residues long. CDR1 WNHNN and CDR2 SYGVQD come from the germline V gene (reference sequence). CDR3 in amino acids: CASSPGLAGINEQFF. The CDR3 bases are TGCGCCAGCAGCCCGGGACTAGCAGGTATAAATGAGCAGTTCTTC.

Only one count was recorded for this clone. V and J are TRBV10-3 and TRBJ2-1, with 8 bases aligning to TRBD2. Germline V CDR1 and CDR2: ENHRY, SYGVKD. The trim removed 10 bases at V and 4 bases at J, leaving 6 bases unmatched. The CDR3 contains 13 residues. The CDR3 DNA sequence: TGTGCCACCGGGAGGGGAGGTTACAATGAGCAGTTCTTC. Amino acid sequence: CATGRGGYNEQFF.

V and J are TRBV7-6 and TRBJ1-1; D uncertain. CDR3 size: 12 residues. V was trimmed by 5 bases and J by 11 bases, leaving 15 bases between them. CDR1 and CDR2 from the germline V gene are SGHVS and FNYEAQ. CDR3 sequence: CASSGKREGAFF. The CDR3 DNA is TGTGCCAGCAGCGGAAAAAGGGAAGGGGCTTTCTTT.

With respect to this clone: The sample carries other DNA sequences with the same CDR3. The chain has TRBV11-2 and TRBJ2-7; D gene ambiguous. Germline CDR1 SGHAT, CDR2 FQNNGV. The CDR3 runs to 12 residues. Between the trimmed V and J ends, which lost 0 bases and 5 bases, there was a span of 5 bases. The CDR3: CASSLEVHEQYF. The CDR3 nucleotides read TGTGCCAGCAGCTTAGAAGTCCACGAGCAGTACTTC.

The sample holds one count of this clone. The chain joins TRBV29-1 to TRBJ1-2; D gene uncertain. In germline, CDR1 is SQVTM, CDR2 ANQGSEA. The CDR3 is 14 amino acids. Trimming cost V 7 bases and J 5 bases, with 20 bases left between them. CDR3 DNA sequence: TGCAGCGCGGCGGGAACATCAATCCTGTATGGCTACACCTTC. Its protein product is CSAAGTSILYGYTF.

This chain connects TRBV25-1 to TRBJ2-2; a weak D match, TRBD2 (5 bases). Deletions cut 1 base from V and 4 bases from J, with 13 bases between. From germline, CDR1 is MGHDK and CDR2 SYGVNS. This CDR3 is built from 16 residues. CDR3 region: CASSELEVPGTGELFF. The CDR3 DNA reads TGTGCCAGCAGTGAATTGGAGGTCCCGGGCACCGGGGAGCTGTTTTTT.

The count of this clone is one. The V gene is TRBV27, the J gene TRBJ2-1; 7 positions agree with TRBD2. Per the germline V gene, CDR1 is MNHEY and CDR2 is SMNVEV (reference sequence). The CDR3 is 14 amino acids. Losses at the gene ends were 7 bases for V and 5 bases for J; bases not matched to a gene: 8. CDR3 sequence (DNA): TGTGCCAGCACCTCTGGCGGGGGTAACAATGAGCAGTTCTTC. Translation gives CASTSGGGNNEQFF.

The V and J genes are TRBV10-3 and TRBJ2-7; D uncertain. The CDR3 runs to 10 residues. V gave up 7 bases and J gave up 3 bases, with 4 bases separating them. Germline CDR1 and CDR2: ENHRY and SYGVKD. For the CDR3, the DNA is TGTGCCATCACCCGCTACGAGCAGTACTTC. As protein: CAITRYEQYF.

The rearrangement joins TRBV4-2 to TRBJ1-2; D is perhaps TRBD1 (6 bases). Trimming pared 1 base from V and 1 base from J, leaving 13 bases between. CDR3 length: 16 residues. Germline assignment: CDR1 LGHNA and CDR2 YNFKEQ. CDR3: CASSQVVGAFNYGYTF. In nucleotides, the CDR3 is TGTGCCAGCAGCCAAGTGGTGGGGGCCTTTAACTATGGCTACACCTTC.

This chain connects TRBV10-3 to TRBJ2-1; 13 bases agree with TRBD2. V trimming: 11 bases; J trimming: 6 bases; junction bases outside the gene matches: 13. Germline loops: CDR1 ENHRY, CDR2 SYGVKD. This CDR3 region has 16 residues. As DNA, the CDR3 is TGTGCCTCACGGACTAGCGGGGGCCCCAAGGTCAATGAGCAGTTCTTC. It translates to CASRTSGGPKVNEQFF.

The rearrangement links TRBV9 to TRBJ2-1; no definite D call. The germline CDR1 and CDR2 sequences are SGDLS and YYNGEE. V dropped 1 base and J dropped 2 bases, with 7 bases sitting between them. The CDR3 extends over 14 amino acids. CDR3 nucleotide sequence: TGTGCCAGCAGCGTAATACCTGCCTACAATGAGCAGTTCTTC. Its translation: CASSVIPAYNEQFF.

Here the CDR3 DNA reads TGTGCCAGCAGAGTAGGCTCTGGGGCCAACGTCCTGACTTTC. This gives the protein CASRVGSGANVLTF. The chain combines TRBV6-4 with TRBJ2-6; D unclear. The CDR3 is 14 amino acids. Germline values: CDR1 MRHNA, CDR2 SNTAGT. V gave up 6 bases and J gave up 0 bases, with 6 bases separating them.

V gene TRBV6-5 combines with J gene TRBJ2-7, with D possibly TRBD2 on 6 matching bases. Germline CDR1 is MNHEY and CDR2 is SVGAGI. Trimming removed 7 bases at V and 6 bases at J, with 13 bases between. This CDR3 spans 12 amino acids. CDR3 bases: TGTGCCAGCACTCCCGGGAGCGGCGAGCAGTACTTC. It is translated as CASTPGSGEQYF.

The rearrangement joins TRBV6-1 to TRBJ2-2, with 10 bases that match TRBD2. The V and J ends lost 2 bases and 5 bases, in that order; junction bases with no gene match: 8. The length of the CDR3 is 17 residues. Germline values: CDR1 MNHNS, CDR2 SASEGT. CDR3 in amino acids: CASSENPGLAWTGELFF. CDR3 nucleotides: TGTGCCAGCAGTGAAAACCCGGGACTAGCGTGGACCGGGGAGCTGTTTTTT.

This clone was seen just once. The chain is built from TRBV4-1 and TRBJ2-7; 7 nucleotides line up with TRBD2. The CDR3 consists of 17 residues. V trimming: 2 bases; J trimming: 0 bases; junction bases outside the gene matches: 10. Germline-derived CDR1 and CDR2 are MGHRA and YSYEKL. CDR3 coding DNA: TGCGCCAGCAGCCAAATATTGGGGGAGGGGCTCTCCTACGAGCAGTACTTC. Residues: CASSQILGEGLSYEQYF.

The CDR3 sequence is CASSYRRTDNQPQHF. In DNA, the CDR3 is TGTGCCAGCAGTTACCGTCGGACCGATAATCAGCCCCAGCATTTT. The rearrangement links TRBV6-5 to TRBJ1-5; D is unclear. V was pared by 2 bases and J by 4 bases, with 12 bases between. The germline CDR1 and CDR2 sequences are MNHEY and SVGAGI. The CDR3 sequence is 15 residues long.

The V and J genes are TRBV6-6 and TRBJ2-7, with 10 positions matching TRBD1. The CDR3 runs 13 residues. Germline lookup yields CDR1 MNHNY and CDR2 SVGAGI (reference sequence). J gave up 2 bases and V 7 bases, and 2 bases lay outside the gene matches. The CDR3 reads CASMGQGTYEQYF. The DNA for the CDR3 is TGTGCCAGCATGGGACAGGGGACCTACGAGCAGTACTTC.

This chain connects TRBV5-1 to TRBJ2-6; D remains ambiguous. The V end lost 0 bases, the J end lost 2 bases, and 6 bases lay between the germline ends. Germline values: CDR1 SGHRS, CDR2 YFSETQ. This CDR3 comprises 15 residues. Here the CDR3 DNA reads TGCGCCAGCAGCTTGGAGAATACTGGGGCCAACGTCCTGACTTTC. Protein product: CASSLENTGANVLTF.